Presented here are 27 T cell receptor beta chains from one specimen sequenced in a study of cytomegalovirus exposure and HLA in healthy donors. The PCR ran on 60 Vbeta and 13 Jbeta primers. The protocol was immunoSEQ multiplex PCR, while the TCRdb copy is restricted to in-frame clones and leaves out a portion. Of 200,000 or so clones listed, 82% are singletons. Material for sequencing was PBMCs. The source of these receptors is a woman in her forties or fifties in good health and CMV-seropositive.

V is TRBV28 and J is TRBJ1-2; 7 bases align to TRBD1. The CDR3 extends over 15 amino acids. Germline trimming cut 7 bases from V and 3 bases from J; bases unmatched to any gene: 11. Germline-derived CDR1 and CDR2 are MDHEN and SYDVKM. The CDR3: CASISGGGQDYGYTF. CDR3 DNA: TGTGCCAGCATAAGTGGGGGAGGACAGGACTATGGCTACACCTTC.

This clone appeared a single time. This chain connects TRBV27 to TRBJ2-3; 9 positions match TRBD2. Germline V CDR1 and CDR2: MNHEY, SMNVEV (reference sequence). Losses at the gene ends were 5 bases for V and 6 bases for J; bases not matched to a gene: 6. This CDR3 has 14 residues. Here the CDR3 reads CASSQREVVDTQYF. The CDR3 nucleotides are TGTGCCAGCAGTCAGCGGGAGGTGGTGGATACGCAGTATTTT.

This clone was counted a single time. This chain uses TRBV29-1 with TRBJ2-7, with TRBD2 as a possible D gene (6 bases). The CDR3 extends over 13 amino acids. Trimming took off 3 bases at V and 6 bases at J, with 15 bases between the two ends. In germline, CDR1 is SQVTM, CDR2 ANQGSEA. CDR3 protein: CSVDAGLDGEQYF. CDR3 in DNA: TGCAGCGTTGATGCGGGGTTGGATGGCGAGCAGTACTTC.

The chain couples TRBV5-1 to TRBJ1-3; D not resolved. The CDR3 loop spans 17 amino acids. Germline lookup yields CDR1 SGHRS and CDR2 YFSETQ. V lost 4 bases and J 1 base, leaving 18 bases between the germline ends. The CDR3 is CASSPLGAAESGNTIYF. CDR3 nucleotides: TGCGCCAGCAGCCCACTGGGAGCAGCTGAGTCTGGAAACACCATATATTTT.

V usage is TRBV5-4 and J usage is TRBJ2-2; perhaps TRBD2 as D (7 bases). The length of the CDR3 is 17 residues. Per germline, CDR1 SGHNT and CDR2 YYREEE (reference sequence). V lost 4 bases, J lost 3 bases, and 19 bases lay in between. The CDR3 is CASSPFGRGGDTGELFF. The DNA of the CDR3 is TGTGCCAGCAGCCCCTTTGGGAGGGGGGGCGACACCGGGGAGCTGTTTTTT.

The chain recombines TRBV19 with TRBJ2-1, with a weak D call TRBD2 (6 bases). Germline assignment: CDR1 LNHDA and CDR2 SQIVND (reference sequence). The CDR3 has 12 amino acids. The germline V and J ends were trimmed by 3 bases and 9 bases, with 9 bases remaining between them. CDR3 nucleotides: TGTGCCAGTAGTATCTGGGGAGGTGAGCAGTTCTTC. It yields the protein CASSIWGGEQFF.

V usage is TRBV7-9 and J usage is TRBJ2-1, with 7 positions matching TRBD1. Losses at the gene ends were 8 bases for V and 0 bases for J; bases not matched to a gene: 4. The CDR3 is 14 amino acids. Germline CDR1 reads SEHNR; CDR2 reads FQNEAQ (reference sequence). The CDR3 nucleotides read TGTGCCAGCGATACAGGGGCCTCCTACAATGAGCAGTTCTTC. This gives the protein CASDTGASYNEQFF. The full variable domain, completed using reference TRBV7-9 and TRBJ2-1, is DTGVSQNPRHKITKRGQNVTFRCDPISEHNRLYWYRQTLGQGPEFLTYFQNEAQLEKSRLLSDRFSAERPKGSFSTLEIQRTEQGDSAMYLCASDTGASYNEQFFGPGTRLTVL.

This clone has only one observation. The chain is built from TRBV5-4 and TRBJ2-2; D is perhaps TRBD2 (5 bases). CDR1 is SGHNT and CDR2 is YYREEE in the germline V gene (reference sequence). Trimming cost V 3 bases and J 1 base, with 7 bases left between them. CDR3 size: 14 residues. The CDR3 DNA reads as TGTGCCAGCAGCTGGGAGTTGAACACCGGGGAGCTGTTTTTT. Translating it yields CASSWELNTGELFF. Full variable domain (outside the CDR3, taken from reference TRBV5-4 and TRBJ2-2): ETGVTQSPTHLIKTRGQQVTLRCSSQSGHNTVSWYQQALGQGPQFIFQYYREEENGRGNFPPRFSGLQFPNYSSELNVNALELDDSALYLCASSWELNTGELFFGEGSRLTVL.

The chain uses TRBV6-5 and TRBJ2-3, with TRBD2 identical over 10 bases. The trim removed 5 bases at V and 6 bases at J, leaving 5 bases unmatched. The CDR3 consists of 14 residues. From germline, CDR1 is MNHEY and CDR2 SVGAGI. CDR3 nucleotides: TGTGCCAGCAGTCTCACTAGCGGGAAGGATACGCAGTATTTT. Its translation is CASSLTSGKDTQYF.

The chain links TRBV12-1 to TRBJ2-3; TRBD2, the table's D call, lacks a check against the DNA. TRBV12-1 is given as a pseudogene. The CDR3 covers 17 residues. CDR3 nucleotide sequence: TGTGCCAGCAGCCTCGGACTAGCGGGGGGGAGCACAGATACGCAGTATTTT. Translating it yields CASSLGLAGGSTDTQYF.

As regards this clone: Other DNA sequences in this sample translate to the same CDR3. As DNA, the CDR3 is TGTGCCAGCAGCTTACAGCGGGGAGTCACAGATACGCAGTATTTT. This gives the protein CASSLQRGVTDTQYF. The rearrangement links TRBV7-2 to TRBJ2-3, with 7 bases that match TRBD2. CDR1 is SGHTA, CDR2 FQGNSA, per germline. V lost 2 bases, J lost 2 bases, and 4 bases stayed unmatched. CDR3 size: 15 residues.

The V and J genes are TRBV18 and TRBJ1-3; D unresolved. Germline V gives CDR1 KGHSH, CDR2 LQKENI. V shed 3 bases and J shed 0 bases, with 9 bases lying between them. The CDR3 length is 15 residues. The CDR3 loop is CASSPGTDSGNTIYF. The CDR3 nucleotides read TGTGCCAGCTCACCGGGCACCGACTCTGGAAACACCATATATTTT.

This chain uses TRBV19 with TRBJ2-7; 8 nucleotides agree with TRBD1. There are 15 residues in the CDR3. V lost 4 bases, J lost 2 bases, and 7 bases stayed unmatched. The germline V gene encodes CDR1 LNHDA and CDR2 SQIVND (reference sequence). The CDR3 is CASSTKSTGAYEQYF. The CDR3 DNA follows: TGTGCCAGTAGTACGAAATCGACAGGGGCCTACGAGCAGTACTTC.

Remarks on this clone: At one of its ends the junction is not consistent with the germline gene, which may arise from a read error. V gene TRBV19 combines with J gene TRBJ1-1; possible D gene TRBD1, 6 bases. Germline loops: CDR1 LNHDA, CDR2 SQIVND (reference sequence). The CDR3 totals 17 residues. The CDR3 nucleotides read TGTGCCAGTACTATAACATTACAGGGCCTCCCGAACACTGAAGCTTTCTTT. It specifies CASTITLQGLPNTEAFF.

The CDR3, as DNA: TGTGCCAGTAGTCTCTTTGCAGGGTTCGACTCTGGAAACACCATATATTTT. Translated: CASSLFAGFDSGNTIYF. This rearrangement joins TRBV19 to TRBJ1-3, with D tentatively TRBD1 (5 bases). This CDR3 contains 17 residues. The V end was cut by 5 bases, the J end by 0 bases, with 17 bases between. CDR1 is LNHDA and CDR2 is SQIVND in the germline V gene (reference sequence).

The rearrangement joins TRBV19 to TRBJ1-5, with 8 bases aligning to TRBD1. The CDR3 is 15 residues long. V lost 5 bases to trimming and J lost 1 base; unmatched junction nucleotides: 4. Germline V CDR1 and CDR2: LNHDA, SQIVND (reference sequence). The CDR3 bases are TGTGCCAGTAGTTTGGGACAGGCGAGCAATCAGCCCCAGCATTTT. Amino acid sequence: CASSLGQASNQPQHF.

This chain joins TRBV5-1 and TRBJ1-1; 8 bases align to TRBD1. CDR3 size: 12 residues. V trimming: 3 bases; J trimming: 5 bases; junction bases outside the gene matches: 0. Germline CDR1 is SGHRS and CDR2 is YFSETQ. Here the CDR3 reads CASSYRGTEAFF. The CDR3 region has the DNA TGCGCCAGCAGCTACAGGGGGACTGAAGCTTTCTTT.

The chain carries TRBV13 and TRBJ1-2; TRBD1 aligns across 12 bases. Unmatched junction bases numbered 5, after V lost 4 bases and J lost 8 bases. The length of the CDR3 is 14 residues. Germline V lookup: CDR1 PRHDT, CDR2 FYEKMQ (reference sequence). CDR3 residues: CASSSGTGGKGYTF. CDR3 DNA sequence: TGTGCCAGCAGCTCCGGGACAGGGGGCAAGGGCTACACCTTC.

This chain uses TRBV5-6 with TRBJ1-2; D is perhaps TRBD1 (5 bases). The germline CDR1 and CDR2 sequences are SGHDT and YYEEEE. The CDR3 spans 16 residues. The V end lost 3 bases, the J end lost 1 base, and 16 bases lay between the germline ends. The CDR3 reads CASSSPWGSRNYGYTF. DNA for the CDR3: TGTGCCAGCAGCTCCCCGTGGGGCAGTCGTAACTATGGCTACACCTTC.

This clone was picked up a small number of times. The chain joins TRBV5-5 to TRBJ2-7; a possible D gene is TRBD1 (6 bases). CDR1 is SGHKS, CDR2 YYEKEE, per germline (reference sequence). Trimming left V 1 base short and J 7 bases short, with 18 bases between. The CDR3 has 15 amino acids. The DNA of the CDR3 is TGTGCCAGCAGCTTGTCTCCGGGACATTACGAGGAGCAGTACTTC. This sequence encodes CASSLSPGHYEEQYF.

This chain links TRBV4-1 with TRBJ1-6, with a possible D match to TRBD1 (5 bases). Germline values: CDR1 MGHRA, CDR2 YSYEKL. Trimming removed 4 bases from V and 13 bases from J, with 23 bases in between. The CDR3 totals 16 residues. This CDR3 reads CASSLEQNTGKWPLHF. The DNA for the CDR3 is TGCGCCAGCAGCCTAGAGCAAAACACAGGAAAGTGGCCCCTCCACTTT.

The chain carries TRBV11-2 and TRBJ2-7; D gene unclear. The CDR3 runs 11 residues. Trimming cost V 4 bases and J 4 bases, with 5 bases left between them. CDR1 and CDR2 from the germline V gene are SGHAT and FQNNGV. As DNA, the CDR3 is TGTGCCAGCAGCTCCCATTACGAGCAGTACTTC. Encoded protein: CASSSHYEQYF.

This chain joins TRBV10-3 and TRBJ2-3, with 10 bases lining up with TRBD1. Germline V gene lookup returns CDR1 ENHRY and CDR2 SYGVKD. Trimming removed 6 bases from V and 1 base from J; junction bases left unmatched: 7. The CDR3 covers 16 residues. CDR3 in DNA: TGTGCCATCAGGGGGACAGGGGAGGTGGGCACAGATACGCAGTATTTT. It translates to CAIRGTGEVGTDTQYF.

The chain employs TRBV30 and TRBJ2-7; unclear D gene. The V gene lost 5 bases and the J gene lost 6 bases, with 11 bases spanning the gap. The CDR3 has 11 residues. Per germline, CDR1 GTSNPN and CDR2 SVGIG (reference sequence). CDR3 sequence reads: CAWGGVSEQYF. The CDR3 bases are TGTGCCTGGGGTGGAGTGAGCGAGCAGTACTTC.

This CDR3 reads CASSDPSGDEQYF. The CDR3 bases are TGTGCCAGCAGTGACCCCAGCGGGGACGAGCAGTACTTC. The rearrangement joins TRBV6-4 to TRBJ2-7; 7 bases fit TRBD2. The germline V gene has CDR1 MRHNA and CDR2 SNTAGT. This CDR3 contains 13 residues. V gave up 2 bases and J gave up 5 bases; unmatched junction bases: 3.

This chain joins TRBV5-8 and TRBJ2-1; tentative D call: TRBD2 (7 bases). This CDR3 region has 16 residues. Looked up from germline, CDR1 is SGHTS and CDR2 is YDEGEE. The V gene lost 0 bases and the J gene lost 5 bases, with 15 bases spanning the gap. The CDR3 sequence is CASSLGIRGADNEQFF. CDR3 bases: TGTGCCAGCAGCTTGGGCATTCGGGGGGCGGACAATGAGCAGTTCTTC.

The rearrangement joins TRBV2 to TRBJ1-2, with TRBD1 identical over 8 bases. The germline gives CDR1 SNHLY, CDR2 FYNNEI. CDR3 length: 12 residues. V was clipped by 7 bases and J by 7 bases; unmatched bases: 5. The CDR3 loop is CASTTGGFGYTF. In DNA form, the CDR3 reads TGTGCCAGCACCACAGGGGGTTTTGGCTACACCTTC.